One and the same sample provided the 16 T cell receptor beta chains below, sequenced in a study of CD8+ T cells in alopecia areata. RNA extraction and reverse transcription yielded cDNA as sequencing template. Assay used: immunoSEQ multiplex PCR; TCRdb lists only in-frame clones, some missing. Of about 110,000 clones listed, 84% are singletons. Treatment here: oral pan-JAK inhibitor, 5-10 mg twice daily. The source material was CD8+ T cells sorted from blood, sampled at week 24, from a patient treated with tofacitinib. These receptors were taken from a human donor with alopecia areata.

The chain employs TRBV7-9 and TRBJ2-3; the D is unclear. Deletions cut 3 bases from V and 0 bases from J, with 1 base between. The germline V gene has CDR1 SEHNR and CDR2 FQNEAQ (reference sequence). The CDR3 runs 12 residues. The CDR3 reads CASSFSTDTQYF. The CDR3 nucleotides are TGTGCCAGCAGCTTCAGCACAGATACGCAGTATTTT.

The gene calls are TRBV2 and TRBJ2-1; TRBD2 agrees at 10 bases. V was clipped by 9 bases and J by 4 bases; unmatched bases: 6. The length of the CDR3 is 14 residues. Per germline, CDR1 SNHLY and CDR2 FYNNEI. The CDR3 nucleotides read TGTGCCAGTAAACTAGCGGGGCAATACAATGAGCAGTTCTTC. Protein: CASKLAGQYNEQFF.

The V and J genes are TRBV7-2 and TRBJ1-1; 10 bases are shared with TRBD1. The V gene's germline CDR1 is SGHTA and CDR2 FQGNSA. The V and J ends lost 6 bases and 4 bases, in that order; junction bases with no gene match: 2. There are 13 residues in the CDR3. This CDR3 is CASSRTGGTEAFF. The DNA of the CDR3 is TGTGCCAGCAGTCGGACAGGGGGCACTGAAGCTTTCTTT.

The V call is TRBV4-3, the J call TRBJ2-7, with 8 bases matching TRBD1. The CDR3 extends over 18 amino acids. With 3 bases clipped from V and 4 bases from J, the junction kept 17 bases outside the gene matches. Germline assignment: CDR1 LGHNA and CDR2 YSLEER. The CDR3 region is CASSQHSRYGTGVYEQYF. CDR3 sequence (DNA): TGCGCCAGCAGCCAGCACTCTCGATACGGGACAGGTGTTTACGAGCAGTACTTC.

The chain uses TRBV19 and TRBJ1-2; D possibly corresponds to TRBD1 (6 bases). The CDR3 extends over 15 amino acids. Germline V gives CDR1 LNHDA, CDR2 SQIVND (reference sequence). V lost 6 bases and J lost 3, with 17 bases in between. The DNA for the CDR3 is TGTGCCAGTAGCCGACAGGTCTCAGGAGACTATGGCTACACCTTC. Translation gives CASSRQVSGDYGYTF.

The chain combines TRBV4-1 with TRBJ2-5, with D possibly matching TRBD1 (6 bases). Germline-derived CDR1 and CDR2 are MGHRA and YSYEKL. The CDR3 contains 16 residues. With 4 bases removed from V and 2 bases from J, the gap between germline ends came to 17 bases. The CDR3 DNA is TGCGCCAGCAGCCTTGATCCCGGGACACAGCAAGAGACCCAGTACTTC. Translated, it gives CASSLDPGTQQETQYF.

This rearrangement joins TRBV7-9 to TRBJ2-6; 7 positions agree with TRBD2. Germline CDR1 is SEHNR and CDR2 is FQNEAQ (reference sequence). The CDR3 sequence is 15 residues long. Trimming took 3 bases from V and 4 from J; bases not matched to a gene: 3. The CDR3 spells CASSFKLAGANVLTF. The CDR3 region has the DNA TGTGCCAGCAGCTTTAAACTAGCGGGGGCCAACGTCCTGACTTTC.

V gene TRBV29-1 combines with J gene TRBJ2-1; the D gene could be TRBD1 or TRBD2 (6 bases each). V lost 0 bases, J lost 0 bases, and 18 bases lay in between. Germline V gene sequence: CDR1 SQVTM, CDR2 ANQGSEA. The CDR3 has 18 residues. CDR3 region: CSVEDQLLRDTSYNEQFF. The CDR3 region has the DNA TGCAGCGTTGAAGACCAACTCCTGCGGGACACCTCCTACAATGAGCAGTTCTTC.

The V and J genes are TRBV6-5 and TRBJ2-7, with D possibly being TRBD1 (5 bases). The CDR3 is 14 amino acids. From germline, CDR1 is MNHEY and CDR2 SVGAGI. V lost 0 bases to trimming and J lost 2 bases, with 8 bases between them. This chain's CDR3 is CASSYSGRAYEQYF. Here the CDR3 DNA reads TGTGCCAGCAGTTACTCGGGCAGGGCCTACGAGCAGTACTTC.

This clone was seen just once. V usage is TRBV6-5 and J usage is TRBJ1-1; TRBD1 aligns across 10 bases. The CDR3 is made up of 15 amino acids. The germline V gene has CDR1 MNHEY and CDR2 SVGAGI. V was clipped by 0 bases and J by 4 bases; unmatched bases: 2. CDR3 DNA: TGTGCCAGCAGTTACTCCGGACAGGGGGGCACTGAAGCTTTCTTT. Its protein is CASSYSGQGGTEAFF.

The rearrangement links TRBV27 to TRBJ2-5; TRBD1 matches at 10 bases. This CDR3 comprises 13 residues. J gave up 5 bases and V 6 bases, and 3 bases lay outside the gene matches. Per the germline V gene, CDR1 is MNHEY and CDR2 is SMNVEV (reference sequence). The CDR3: CASSWTGGETQYF. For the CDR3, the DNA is TGTGCCAGCAGCTGGACAGGGGGGGAGACCCAGTACTTC.

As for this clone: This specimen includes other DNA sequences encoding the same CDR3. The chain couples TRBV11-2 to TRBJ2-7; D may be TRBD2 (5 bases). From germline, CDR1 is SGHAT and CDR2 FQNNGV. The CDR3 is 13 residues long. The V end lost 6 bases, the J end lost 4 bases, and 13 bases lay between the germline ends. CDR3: CASSLAPDYEQYF. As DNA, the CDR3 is TGTGCCAGCAGTCTAGCTCCGGATTACGAGCAGTACTTC.

The CDR3 here is CASSQVGPGALTDTQYF. The CDR3 coding sequence is TGCGCCAGCAGCCAAGTTGGCCCAGGGGCCCTCACAGATACGCAGTATTTT. The V gene is TRBV4-1, the J gene TRBJ2-3, with D perhaps matching TRBD1 (6 bases). The CDR3 runs 17 residues. CDR1 and CDR2 (germline): MGHRA, YSYEKL. V was trimmed by 1 base and J by 2 bases, leaving 16 bases between them.

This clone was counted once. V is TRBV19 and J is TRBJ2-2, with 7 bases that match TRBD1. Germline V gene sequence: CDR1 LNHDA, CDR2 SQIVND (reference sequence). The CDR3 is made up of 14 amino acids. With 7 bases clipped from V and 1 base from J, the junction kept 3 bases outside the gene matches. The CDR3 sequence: CASTGTENTGELFF. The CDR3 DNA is TGTGCCAGTACCGGGACAGAGAACACCGGGGAGCTGTTTTTT.

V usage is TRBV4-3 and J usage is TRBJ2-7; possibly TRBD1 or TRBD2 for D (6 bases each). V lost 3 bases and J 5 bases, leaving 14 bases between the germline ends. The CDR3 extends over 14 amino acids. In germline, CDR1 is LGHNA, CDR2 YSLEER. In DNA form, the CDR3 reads TGCGCCAGCAGCCAGGGGACTGGGGGCGACGAGCAGTACTTC. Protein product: CASSQGTGGDEQYF.

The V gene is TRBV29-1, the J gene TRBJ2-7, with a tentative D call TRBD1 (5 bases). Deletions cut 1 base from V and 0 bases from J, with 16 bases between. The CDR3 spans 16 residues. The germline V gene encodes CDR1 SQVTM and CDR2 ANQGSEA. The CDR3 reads CSVEGPSAGHSYEQYF. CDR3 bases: TGCAGCGTTGAAGGACCTTCGGCAGGGCACTCCTACGAGCAGTACTTC.